A single sample gave rise to the 8 T cell receptor beta chains below, sequenced in a study of T cell responses to AZD1222 COVID-19 vaccine. Produced via immunoSEQ multiplex PCR; TCRdb's table is partial and in-frame only. The sample holds around 58,000 clones; 70% to 90% are singletons and the top ten take around 15%. The starting material was peripheral blood, obtained 28 days after the second AZD1222 dose. These receptors were collected from an adult who received the AZD1222 COVID-19 vaccine.

This CDR3 is CAISAASGRAVDTQYF. DNA for the CDR3: TGTGCCATCAGTGCCGCTAGCGGCAGGGCAGTAGATACGCAGTATTTT. The gene calls are TRBV10-3 and TRBJ2-3; TRBD2 agrees at 7 bases. Germline loops: CDR1 ENHRY, CDR2 SYGVKD. V lost 4 bases, J lost 5 bases, and 12 bases stayed unmatched. This CDR3 comprises 16 residues.

The chain couples TRBV11-3 to TRBJ1-1; TRBD1 is a possible D gene (6 bases). Trimming shortened V by 5 bases and J by 3 bases, and 19 bases separated the two germline ends. The length of the CDR3 is 16 residues. The germline gives CDR1 SGHNT, CDR2 YENEEA. CDR3 in amino acids: CASSHLLGPGDTEAFF. Written as DNA, the CDR3 is TGTGCCAGCAGCCACCTTTTGGGGCCAGGGGACACTGAAGCTTTCTTT. The entire variable domain, with the rest obtained from reference TRBV11-3 and TRBJ1-1, is as follows: EAGVVQSPRYKIIEKKQPVAFWCNPISGHNTLYWYLQNLGQGPELLIRYENEEAVDDSQLPKDRFSAERLKGVDSTLKIQPAELGDSAVYLCASSHLLGPGDTEAFFGQGTRLTVV.

J is TRBJ2-7 and V is TRBV2; 7 bases are shared with TRBD1. The CDR3 totals 13 residues. CDR1 is SNHLY, CDR2 FYNNEI, per germline. The trim removed 3 bases at V and 5 bases at J, leaving 4 bases unmatched. The CDR3 here is CASSDLQGDEQYF. In nucleotides, the CDR3 is TGTGCCAGCAGTGACCTCCAGGGGGACGAGCAGTACTTC.

This clone was detected once. The gene calls are TRBV27 and TRBJ2-7; D gene unclear. V was shortened by 0 bases and J by 3 bases, with 9 bases between the two germline ends. Germline CDR1 and CDR2: MNHEY and SMNVEV (reference sequence). The CDR3 is 14 amino acids. For the CDR3, the DNA is TGTGCCAGCAGTTTATCGGGGATTAGCTACGAGCAGTACTTC. Translation: CASSLSGISYEQYF.

The V gene is TRBV24-1, the J gene TRBJ2-5; D possibly uses TRBD1 or TRBD2 (7 bases each). This CDR3 is built from 22 residues. The V gene's germline CDR1 is KGHDR and CDR2 SFDVKD. Trimming left V 1 base short and J 0 bases short, with 29 bases between. This CDR3 reads CATSDLGLGGGRCWPYQETQYF. The CDR3 DNA sequence: TGTGCCACCAGTGATTTAGGTCTGGGAGGGGGCAGGTGCTGGCCGTACCAAGAGACCCAGTACTTC.

This chain joins TRBV6-5 and TRBJ2-3, with 8 bases aligning to TRBD2. Germline CDR1 and CDR2: MNHEY and SVGAGI. The ends lost 8 bases at V and 4 bases at J; junction bases unmatched: 11. The length of the CDR3 is 15 residues. CDR3 in amino acids: CASGRGLAGSDTQYF. As DNA, the CDR3 is TGTGCCAGCGGGCGCGGACTAGCAGGCTCAGATACGCAGTATTTT.

The chain recombines TRBV19 with TRBJ2-1, with 10 bases that match TRBD2. CDR3 size: 14 residues. The junction had 2 bases not matched to a gene; V was cut back by 5 bases and J by 4 bases. CDR1 is LNHDA, CDR2 SQIVND, per germline (reference sequence). The CDR3 coding sequence is TGTGCCAGTAGTGTACTAGCGGGGTACAATGAGCAGTTCTTC. Protein: CASSVLAGYNEQFF.

This chain uses TRBV27 with TRBJ2-7, with D perhaps TRBD2 (6 bases). This CDR3 region has 15 residues. CDR1 MNHEY and CDR2 SMNVEV come from the germline V gene (reference sequence). Trimming took off 0 bases at V and 7 bases at J, with 16 bases between the two ends. The CDR3 DNA reads as TGTGCCAGCAGTTTATCAACAGGTACGCGGGGAGAGCAGTACTTC. Protein: CASSLSTGTRGEQYF.